A selection of T cell receptor beta chains follows, all from one sample in a study of T cell responses to AZD1222 COVID-19 vaccine. Produced via immunoSEQ multiplex PCR; TCRdb's table is partial and in-frame only. The sample lists about 140,000 clones, approximately 90% occurring once. The sequencing here drew on peripheral blood, taken on day 0 of AZD1222 vaccination. Receptors originate from an adult in good health. CDR3s include the opening cysteine and the closing phenylalanine or tryptophan. Fields, in order: J gene, V gene, D gene, clone size, CDR3 protein, CDR3 DNA. A D gene is named only where the DNA matches it firmly. Clone size is not always given. Where it is, it says once, few, many or a class for expanded clones.

J: TRBJ1-6
V: TRBV27
D: .
size: few
CDR3: CASSRRVHNNSPLHF
DNA: TGTGCCAGCAGCCGTCGGGTTCACAATAATTCACCCCTCCACTTT

J: TRBJ2-2
V: TRBV2
D: TRBD2
size: .
CDR3: CASSDDSGRVTGELFF
DNA: TGTGCCAGCAGTGACGATAGCGGGAGGGTTACCGGGGAGCTGTTTTTT

J: TRBJ2-7
V: TRBV19
D: TRBD2
size: .
CDR3: CASSIGTSGSYEQYF
DNA: TGTGCCAGTAGTATTGGGACTAGCGGGAGCTACGAGCAGTACTTC

J: TRBJ1-5
V: TRBV27
D: .
size: .
CDR3: CASSLSAGVGGQPQHF
DNA: TGTGCCAGCAGTTTATCGGCGGGGGTGGGGGGTCAGCCCCAGCATTTT

J: TRBJ1-5
V: TRBV19
D: .
size: .
CDR3: CASRPQGWGQPQHF
DNA: TGTGCCAGTAGACCACAGGGATGGGGTCAGCCCCAGCATTTT

J: TRBJ2-1
V: TRBV27
D: TRBD2
size: .
CDR3: CASSFLVAGVLYNEQFF
DNA: TGTGCCAGCAGTTTCCTGGTAGCGGGCGTACTCTACAATGAGCAGTTCTTC

J: TRBJ2-2
V: TRBV5-8
D: .
size: .
CDR3: CASSLVQNTGELFF
DNA: TGTGCCAGCAGCTTGGTACAGAACACCGGGGAGCTGTTTTTT

J: TRBJ2-7
V: TRBV15
D: .
size: .
CDR3: CATSRGVRENEQYF
DNA: TGTGCCACCAGCAGAGGGGTTCGGGAAAACGAGCAGTACTTC

J: TRBJ2-5
V: TRBV3-1/TRBV3-2
D: TRBD1
size: .
CDR3: CASSDRGQETQYF
DNA: TGTGCCAGCAGCGACAGGGGGCAAGAGACCCAGTACTTC

J: TRBJ1-1
V: TRBV3-1/TRBV3-2
D: TRBD1
size: .
CDR3: CASSLRDRGMWSTEAFF
DNA: TGTGCCAGCAGCCTCCGGGACAGGGGGATGTGGAGTACTGAAGCTTTCTTT

J: TRBJ1-1
V: TRBV5-1
D: TRBD1
size: .
CDR3: CASSQQGMNTEAFF
DNA: TGCGCCAGCAGTCAACAGGGGATGAACACTGAAGCTTTCTTT

J: TRBJ1-2
V: TRBV19
D: .
size: .
CDR3: CVSSIIRDSGYTF
DNA: TGTGTCAGTAGTATAATCAGGGACTCTGGCTACACCTTC

J: TRBJ2-7
V: TRBV2
D: TRBD2
size: .
CDR3: CASAPVGGGITYEQYF
DNA: TGTGCCAGCGCCCCTGTTGGGGGGGGAATAACCTACGAGCAGTACTTC

J: TRBJ1-5
V: TRBV6-2/TRBV6-3
D: .
size: .
CDR3: CASSTHGGHQPQHF
DNA: TGTGCCAGCAGTACGCACGGGGGGCATCAGCCCCAGCATTTT

J: TRBJ1-5
V: TRBV19
D: .
size: .
CDR3: CASSITGTRSNQPQHF
DNA: TGTGCCAGTAGTATAACAGGGACGCGTAGCAATCAGCCCCAGCATTTT

J: TRBJ1-1
V: TRBV27
D: TRBD1
size: .
CDR3: CASSEVRGAADTEAFF
DNA: TGTGCCAGCAGTGAAGTCAGGGGGGCGGCTGACACTGAAGCTTTCTTT

J: TRBJ1-5
V: TRBV7-9
D: .
size: .
CDR3: CASSSTVNQPQHF
DNA: TGTGCCAGCAGCTCTACAGTGAATCAGCCCCAGCATTTT

J: TRBJ2-6
V: TRBV6-4
D: TRBD1
size: .
CDR3: CASSPGGSGANVLTF
DNA: TGTGCCAGCAGCCCAGGGGGTTCTGGGGCCAACGTCCTGACTTTC

J: TRBJ2-1
V: TRBV7-9
D: TRBD1
size: .
CDR3: CASPPSGQGYNEQFF
DNA: TGTGCCAGCCCCCCTTCGGGACAGGGGTACAATGAGCAGTTCTTC

J: TRBJ2-7
V: TRBV3-1/TRBV3-2
D: .
size: .
CDR3: CASSQDWAQSSYEQYF
DNA: TGTGCCAGCAGCCAAGATTGGGCCCAGAGCTCCTACGAGCAGTACTTC

J: TRBJ1-2
V: TRBV18
D: TRBD1
size: .
CDR3: CASSPAGRGIGYTF
DNA: TGTGCCAGCTCACCTGCGGGCAGGGGGATTGGCTACACCTTC

J: TRBJ1-4
V: TRBV11-2
D: TRBD1
size: .
CDR3: CASSLQGVLGKLFF
DNA: TGTGCCAGCAGCTTACAGGGGGTCTTGGGAAAACTGTTTTTT

J: TRBJ2-5
V: TRBV3-1/TRBV3-2
D: .
size: .
CDR3: CASSQVRLASPQETQYF
DNA: TGTGCCAGCAGCCAAGTTAGGCTGGCTAGCCCACAAGAGACCCAGTACTTC

J: TRBJ1-2
V: TRBV9
D: .
size: .
CDR3: CASSGPLGGNYGYTF
DNA: TGTGCCAGCAGCGGGCCCCTTGGGGGCAACTATGGCTACACCTTC

J: TRBJ1-4
V: TRBV18
D: .
size: .
CDR3: CASSGSGPLNEKLFF
DNA: TGTGCCAGCTCGGGATCCGGACCCCTGAATGAAAAACTGTTTTTT

J: TRBJ1-2
V: TRBV28
D: TRBD1
size: .
CDR3: CASSLFGQGAYGYTF
DNA: TGTGCCAGCAGTTTATTCGGACAGGGGGCCTATGGCTACACCTTC

J: TRBJ1-3
V: TRBV19
D: TRBD1
size: .
CDR3: CASSDRVLGNTIYF
DNA: TGTGCCAGTAGCGACAGGGTCCTTGGAAACACCATATATTTT

J: TRBJ2-5
V: TRBV9
D: .
size: .
CDR3: CASSTTGLVETQYF
DNA: TGTGCCAGCAGCACTACAGGGCTAGTGGAGACCCAGTACTTC

J: TRBJ2-1
V: TRBV24-1
D: TRBD2
size: .
CDR3: CATSENLAGLNNEQFF
DNA: TGTGCCACCAGTGAAAATCTAGCGGGACTGAACAATGAGCAGTTCTTC

J: TRBJ1-1
V: TRBV5-4
D: .
size: .
CDR3: CASSPAPVGLNTEAFF
DNA: TGTGCCAGCAGCCCCGCCCCCGTGGGACTGAACACTGAAGCTTTCTTT

J: TRBJ1-2
V: TRBV28
D: .
size: .
CDR3: CASSFGTGGLYGYTF
DNA: TGTGCCAGCAGTTTTGGAACAGGCGGCCTCTATGGCTACACCTTC

J: TRBJ2-1
V: TRBV7-9
D: TRBD2
size: .
CDR3: CASSLGAGGYNEQFF
DNA: TGTGCCAGCAGCTTAGGAGCGGGAGGGTACAATGAGCAGTTCTTC

J: TRBJ2-7
V: TRBV4-3
D: .
size: .
CDR3: CASSQGDVGYEQYF
DNA: TGCGCCAGCAGCCAAGGGGACGTGGGCTACGAGCAGTACTTC

J: TRBJ1-2
V: TRBV29-1
D: .
size: .
CDR3: CSVDGTRSYGYTF
DNA: TGCAGCGTTGATGGGACAAGATCTTATGGCTACACCTTC

J: TRBJ1-2
V: TRBV27
D: .
size: once
CDR3: CASSSREQGHYGYTF
DNA: TGTGCCAGCAGTTCCCGAGAACAGGGCCACTATGGCTACACCTTC

J: TRBJ1-4
V: TRBV19
D: .
size: .
CDR3: CASSTTGTTNEKLFF
DNA: TGTGCCAGTAGTACCACAGGGACAACTAATGAAAAACTGTTTTTT

J: TRBJ2-1
V: TRBV9
D: .
size: few
CDR3: CASSLGSSGRDNEQFF
DNA: TGTGCCAGCAGTCTGGGATCTTCGGGAAGAGACAATGAGCAGTTCTTC

J: TRBJ1-4
V: TRBV2
D: .
size: .
CDR3: CASSVGANEKLFF
DNA: TGTGCCAGCAGTGTTGGAGCTAATGAAAAACTGTTTTTT

J: TRBJ2-1
V: TRBV5-1
D: TRBD1
size: .
CDR3: CASSLNRGSGSYNEQFF
DNA: TGCGCCAGCAGCCTTAACAGGGGGAGCGGCTCCTACAATGAGCAGTTCTTC

J: TRBJ2-1
V: TRBV27
D: .
size: .
CDR3: CASSLGSNEQFF
DNA: TGTGCCAGCAGTTTGGGTAGCAATGAGCAGTTCTTC

J: TRBJ1-2
V: TRBV11-2
D: TRBD1
size: .
CDR3: CASSPTGGYGYTF
DNA: TGTGCCAGCAGCCCGACAGGGGGCTATGGCTACACCTTC

J: TRBJ2-1
V: TRBV7-2
D: TRBD2
size: .
CDR3: CASSRWTSGAYNEQFF
DNA: TGTGCCAGCAGCCGCTGGACTAGCGGGGCCTACAATGAGCAGTTCTTC

J: TRBJ1-6
V: TRBV4-3
D: .
size: .
CDR3: CASSRDGENSPLHF
DNA: TGCGCCAGCAGCCGGGACGGGGAGAATTCACCCCTCCACTTT

J: TRBJ2-1
V: TRBV6-6
D: .
size: .
CDR3: CASTSLRVAESDEQFF
DNA: TGTGCCAGCACCTCCCTAAGGGTAGCGGAGTCTGATGAGCAGTTCTTC

J: TRBJ2-3
V: TRBV5-1
D: .
size: .
CDR3: CASSLGRAAFTDTQYF
DNA: TGCGCCAGCAGCTTGGGAAGGGCAGCGTTCACAGATACGCAGTATTTT

J: TRBJ2-7
V: TRBV5-1
D: .
size: .
CDR3: CASSLTSYEQYF
DNA: TGCGCCAGCAGCTTAACTAGCTACGAGCAGTACTTC

J: TRBJ2-5
V: TRBV7-7
D: .
size: .
CDR3: CASSVWTGGSQYF
DNA: TGTGCTAGCAGCGTTTGGACTGGTGGGTCCCAGTACTTC

J: TRBJ2-1
V: TRBV5-1
D: TRBD2
size: few
CDR3: CASSLVGTSGRNEQFF
DNA: TGCGCCAGCAGCTTGGTGGGGACTAGCGGGAGAAATGAGCAGTTCTTC

J: TRBJ1-5
V: TRBV6-1
D: .
size: .
CDR3: CASSENVGNQPQHF
DNA: TGTGCCAGCAGTGAAAATGTCGGGAATCAGCCCCAGCATTTT

J: TRBJ1-5
V: TRBV10-3
D: .
size: few
CDR3: CAISMELNQPQHF
DNA: TGTGCCATCAGCATGGAACTAAATCAGCCCCAGCATTTT

J: TRBJ1-2
V: TRBV15
D: .
size: few
CDR3: CATSIPGQGSFGYTF
DNA: TGTGCCACCAGCATTCCCGGGCAGGGATCCTTTGGCTACACCTTC

J: TRBJ2-1
V: TRBV4-1
D: TRBD2
size: .
CDR3: CASSQRSTSGSVYNEQFF
DNA: TGCGCCAGCAGCCAACGTTCAACTAGCGGGAGCGTCTACAATGAGCAGTTCTTC

J: TRBJ1-1
V: TRBV7-9
D: .
size: .
CDR3: CASARGAEAFF
DNA: TGTGCCAGCGCCAGGGGCGCTGAAGCTTTCTTT

J: TRBJ2-5
V: TRBV28
D: .
size: once
CDR3: CASSSPRQYQETQYF
DNA: TGTGCCAGCAGTTCCCCGAGACAGTACCAAGAGACCCAGTACTTC

J: TRBJ1-2
V: TRBV12-3/TRBV12-4
D: .
size: .
CDR3: CASSLGANYGYTF
DNA: TGTGCCAGCAGTTTAGGGGCTAACTATGGCTACACCTTC

J: TRBJ1-2
V: TRBV12-5
D: .
size: .
CDR3: CASGSGQWYGYTF
DNA: TGTGCTAGTGGCTCCGGACAGTGGTATGGCTACACCTTC

J: TRBJ1-2
V: TRBV6-5
D: TRBD1
size: .
CDR3: CASTLLEGAGQGYTF
DNA: TGTGCCAGCACCCTGTTGGAGGGGGCCGGGCAGGGCTACACCTTC

J: TRBJ1-1
V: TRBV5-1
D: .
size: .
CDR3: CASSLDPGLNTEAFF
DNA: TGCGCCAGCAGCTTGGATCCAGGATTGAACACTGAAGCTTTCTTT

J: TRBJ1-2
V: TRBV12-3/TRBV12-4
D: TRBD1
size: .
CDR3: CASSLGTVYGYTF
DNA: TGTGCCAGCAGCCTCGGGACAGTCTATGGCTACACCTTC

J: TRBJ2-2
V: TRBV27
D: TRBD2
size: .
CDR3: CASSLSGSGGNTGELFF
DNA: TGTGCCAGCAGTTTATCGGGAAGCGGGGGTAACACCGGGGAGCTGTTTTTT